These 16 T cell receptor beta chains came from one sample sequenced in a study of blood T cell repertoires in COVID-19. Sequencing was performed with immunoSEQ multiplex PCR; in TCRdb, only in-frame clones are kept and a portion is missing. In the table there are 35,000 to 50,000 clones, approximately 90% of which are singletons. The material sequenced was peripheral blood. Receptors were obtained from a man in his 60s with active COVID-19.

The chain carries TRBV18 and TRBJ2-3; D remains ambiguous. Between the trimmed V and J ends, which lost 3 bases and 3 bases, there was a span of 4 bases. CDR1 KGHSH and CDR2 LQKENI come from the germline V gene. The length of the CDR3 is 12 residues. The CDR3, as DNA: TGTGCCAGCTCACCCAATACAGATACGCAGTATTTT. Protein product: CASSPNTDTQYF. Full variable domain (rest looked up from reference TRBV18 and TRBJ2-3): NAGVMQNPRHLVRRRGQEARLRCSPMKGHSHVYWYRQLPEEGLKFMVYLQKENIIDESGMPKERFSAEFPKEGPSILRIQQVVRGDSAAYFCASSPNTDTQYFGPGTRLTVL.

The V call is TRBV19, the J call TRBJ2-1; 7 bases line up with TRBD2. The CDR3 is made up of 13 amino acids. The germline gives CDR1 LNHDA, CDR2 SQIVND (reference sequence). V lost 7 bases and J lost 7; bases outside the gene matches: 7. The CDR3 spells CASIPGLRNEQFF. The CDR3 nucleotides are TGTGCCAGTATCCCGGGACTACGGAATGAGCAGTTCTTC. The complete variable domain, with remaining parts taken from reference TRBV19 and TRBJ2-1, reads DGGITQSPKYLFRKEGQNVTLSCEQNLNHDAMYWYRQDPGQGLRLIYYSQIVNDFQKGDIAEGYSVSREKKESFPLTVTSAQKNPTAFYLCASIPGLRNEQFFGPGTRLTVL.

The rearrangement uses TRBV15 and TRBJ1-5, with D possibly matching TRBD1 (6 bases). With 5 bases removed from V and 6 bases from J, the gap between germline ends came to 14 bases. The germline V gene has CDR1 LNHNV and CDR2 YYDKDF (reference sequence). The CDR3 extends over 14 amino acids. CDR3 DNA sequence: TGTGCCACCAGCCCGGACAGACTGAGTCAGCCCCAGCATTTT. It translates to CATSPDRLSQPQHF. Full variable domain (missing parts from reference TRBV15 and TRBJ1-5): DAMVIQNPRYQVTQFGKPVTLSCSQTLNHNVMYWYQQKSSQAPKLLFHYYDKDFNNEADTPDNFQSRRPNTSFCFLDIRSPGLGDTAMYLCATSPDRLSQPQHFGDGTRLSIL.

V usage is TRBV6-2 or TRBV6-3 and J usage is TRBJ2-1; D is perhaps TRBD2 (5 bases). The V gene's germline CDR1 is MNHEY and CDR2 SVGEGT. The CDR3 contains 20 residues. Trimming removed 2 bases at V and 0 bases at J, with 23 bases between. CDR3 in DNA: TGTGCCAGCAGTTACCCCATACAGATCTCAGCGGATAACTCCTACAATGAGCAGTTCTTC. Its translation: CASSYPIQISADNSYNEQFF.

The chain is built from TRBV4-1 and TRBJ2-1; 7 bases map to TRBD2. CDR3 length: 16 amino acids. V gave up 4 bases and J gave up 8 bases; unmatched junction bases: 14. Germline assignment: CDR1 MGHRA and CDR2 YSYEKL. CDR3 region: CASSPIGEGLYDEQFF. Here the CDR3 DNA reads TGCGCCAGCAGCCCGATAGGGGAGGGCCTTTACGATGAGCAGTTCTTC.

V usage is TRBV27 and J usage is TRBJ1-4; tentative D call: TRBD1 (5 bases). Germline lookup yields CDR1 MNHEY and CDR2 SMNVEV (reference sequence). The CDR3 consists of 19 residues. Trimming left V 4 bases short and J 0 bases short, with 21 bases between. CDR3 amino acids: CASSSRRQRFQSTNEKLFF. CDR3 DNA: TGTGCCAGCAGTTCCCGTCGACAGAGGTTCCAATCAACTAATGAAAAACTGTTTTTT.

The chain uses TRBV10-3 and TRBJ2-2; D might be TRBD1 (5 bases). CDR3 length equals 15 residues. In germline, CDR1 is ENHRY, CDR2 SYGVKD. Trimming took 4 bases from V and 5 from J, leaving 14 bases between them. CDR3 residues: CAISGGLGATGELFF. The CDR3, as DNA: TGTGCCATCAGTGGGGGCCTAGGGGCAACCGGGGAGCTGTTTTTT.

The CDR3 sequence: CASSTTSIQTQYF. The CDR3, as DNA: TGTGCCAGCAGCACTACTAGCATCCAGACCCAGTACTTC. The chain recombines TRBV28 with TRBJ2-5; the D gene is possibly TRBD2 (6 bases). Trimming cost V 6 bases and J 6 bases, with 14 bases left between them. The germline V gene encodes CDR1 MDHEN and CDR2 SYDVKM. The CDR3 is 13 amino acids. Complete variable domain (other parts from reference TRBV28 and TRBJ2-5): DVKVTQSSRYLVKRTGEKVFLECVQDMDHENMFWYRQDPGLGLRLIYFSYDVKMKEKGDIPEGYSVSREKKERFSLILESASTNQTSMYLCASSTTSIQTQYFGPGTRLLVL.

The genes are TRBV29-1 and TRBJ2-2; 8 nucleotides agree with TRBD2. The V and J ends lost 6 bases and 8 bases, in that order; junction bases with no gene match: 14. CDR1 and CDR2 from the germline V gene are SQVTM and ANQGSEA. The CDR3 is 15 residues long. The CDR3 bases are TGCAGCGTCCGGCTCAGGGCGGGAGGAACTGGGGAGCTGTTTTTT. This translates into CSVRLRAGGTGELFF.

J is TRBJ1-1 and V is TRBV29-1; the match to TRBD1 covers 11 bases. The J segment lost 5 bases and the V segment lost 6 bases, leaving 2 bases of the junction unmatched. This CDR3 is built from 12 residues. Per germline, CDR1 SQVTM and CDR2 ANQGSEA. The CDR3 loop is CSVDRGRTEAFF. CDR3 DNA sequence: TGCAGCGTGGACAGGGGGCGGACTGAAGCTTTCTTT.

J is TRBJ2-5 and V is TRBV20-1; D uncertain. The germline V gene has CDR1 DFQATT and CDR2 SNEGSKA (reference sequence). This CDR3 comprises 11 residues. The V and J ends lost 6 bases and 5 bases respectively, with 10 bases between them. Here the CDR3 reads CSADVGETQYF. For the CDR3, the DNA is TGCAGTGCCGACGTCGGGGAGACCCAGTACTTC.

The V and J genes are TRBV7-8 and TRBJ2-5, with TRBD2 as a possible D gene (6 bases). Germline values: CDR1 SGHVS, CDR2 FQNEAQ. CDR3 length: 18 amino acids. Trimming cost V 0 bases and J 1 base, with 18 bases left between them. CDR3 region: CASSLARIWASAQETQYF. DNA of the CDR3: TGTGCCAGCAGCTTAGCCAGAATCTGGGCTAGCGCCCAAGAGACCCAGTACTTC.

This chain connects TRBV27 to TRBJ2-7, with a possible D match to TRBD2 (5 bases). This CDR3 has 15 amino acids. Germline V gives CDR1 MNHEY, CDR2 SMNVEV (reference sequence). The V end was cut by 1 base, the J end by 3 bases, with 13 bases between. The CDR3 is CASSLLARRHYEQYF. CDR3 DNA sequence: TGTGCCAGCAGTTTATTGGCGAGGAGGCACTACGAGCAGTACTTC.

V gene TRBV10-3 combines with J gene TRBJ2-7; D is possibly TRBD1 (5 bases). The CDR3 is made up of 13 amino acids. Per the germline V gene, CDR1 is ENHRY and CDR2 is SYGVKD. V lost 6 bases and J lost 2, with 11 bases in between. The CDR3 sequence: CAIRVTATYEQYF. The CDR3 DNA sequence: TGTGCCATCAGGGTGACAGCCACCTACGAGCAGTACTTC.

The chain recombines TRBV4-3 with TRBJ2-7; TRBD2 is a possible D gene (5 bases). With 0 bases removed from V and 3 bases from J, the gap between germline ends came to 9 bases. Germline values: CDR1 LGHNA, CDR2 YSLEER. The CDR3 consists of 14 residues. CDR3 region: CASSQDVGNYEQYF. In DNA, the CDR3 is TGCGCCAGCAGCCAAGACGTCGGGAACTACGAGCAGTACTTC.

The V gene is TRBV13, the J gene TRBJ2-3, with D tentatively TRBD1 (5 bases). There are 14 residues in the CDR3. Trimming pared 1 base from V and 14 bases from J, leaving 19 bases between. The germline V gene has CDR1 PRHDT and CDR2 FYEKMQ (reference sequence). In nucleotides, the CDR3 is TGTGCCAGCAGCTTAGTTGAAGGGGCGCCCCGATGGTATTTT. This sequence encodes CASSLVEGAPRWYF.